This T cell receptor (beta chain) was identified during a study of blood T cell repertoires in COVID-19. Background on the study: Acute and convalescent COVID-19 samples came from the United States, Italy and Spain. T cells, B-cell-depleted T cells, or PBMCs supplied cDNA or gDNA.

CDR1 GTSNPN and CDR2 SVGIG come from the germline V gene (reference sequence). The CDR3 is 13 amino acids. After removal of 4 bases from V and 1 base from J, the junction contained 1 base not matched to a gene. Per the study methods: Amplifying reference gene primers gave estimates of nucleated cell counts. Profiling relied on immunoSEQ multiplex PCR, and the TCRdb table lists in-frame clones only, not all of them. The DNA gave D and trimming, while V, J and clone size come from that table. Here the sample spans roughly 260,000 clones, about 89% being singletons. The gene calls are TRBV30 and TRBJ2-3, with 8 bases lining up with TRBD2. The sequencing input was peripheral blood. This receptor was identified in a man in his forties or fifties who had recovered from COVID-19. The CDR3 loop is CAWTLAGTDTQYF. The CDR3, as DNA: TGTGCCTGGACACTAGCGGGCACAGATACGCAGTATTTT. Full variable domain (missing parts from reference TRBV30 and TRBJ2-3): SQTIHQWPATLVQPVGSPLSLECTVEGTSNPNLYWYRQAAGRGLQLLFYSVGIGQISSEVPQNLSASRPQDRQFILSSKKLLLSDSGFYLCAWTLAGTDTQYFGPGTRLTVL.